This T cell receptor (beta chain) stems from a study of T cell responses to AZD1222 COVID-19 vaccine. Notes on the study in general: CD4 TCRs linked to vaccination spanned spike, dominating at 160-218 and 743-854. Repertoires were obtained only post-peak T cell response. The reported proportion of spike-specific TCRs targeting unmutated variant regions was nearly half.

Samples with a second dose at about 4 or about 12 weeks were pooled together. Germline CDR1 MDHEN, CDR2 SYDVKM. There are 17 residues in the CDR3. With respect to this clone: Its target is not known. One junction end does not reproduce the germline sequence, and a read error may be involved.

Data came from immunoSEQ multiplex PCR; TCRdb stores just in-frame clones and leaves some out. The data contain roughly 35,000 clones, just over 85% of them seen just once; the ten biggest clones take up approximately 9.9%. This chain uses TRBV28 with TRBJ2-5; a weak D match, TRBD2 (6 bases). The source of this sequence is an adult who received the AZD1222 COVID-19 vaccine. The sample here was peripheral blood, taken 28 days after the second AZD1222 dose. The CDR3 DNA reads TGTGCCAGCAGTTTTCCCCTGTCCGGCGGGACCCAAGAGGCCCAGTACTTC. This sequence encodes CASSFPLSGGTQEAQYF.